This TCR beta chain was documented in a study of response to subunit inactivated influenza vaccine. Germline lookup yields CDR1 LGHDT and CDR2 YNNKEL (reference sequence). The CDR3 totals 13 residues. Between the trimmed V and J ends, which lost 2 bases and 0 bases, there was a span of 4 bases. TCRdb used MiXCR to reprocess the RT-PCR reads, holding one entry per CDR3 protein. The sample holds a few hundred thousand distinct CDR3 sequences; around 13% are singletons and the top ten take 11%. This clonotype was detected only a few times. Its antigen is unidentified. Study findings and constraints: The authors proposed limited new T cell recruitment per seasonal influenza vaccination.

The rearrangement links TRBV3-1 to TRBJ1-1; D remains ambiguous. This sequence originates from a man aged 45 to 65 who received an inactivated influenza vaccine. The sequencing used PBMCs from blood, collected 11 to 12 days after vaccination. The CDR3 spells CASSQNMNTEAFF. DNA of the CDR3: TGTGCCAGCAGCCAAAACATGAACACTGAAGCTTTCTTT.